This entry features one T cell receptor (beta chain) sequence. The target antigen is unknown. This entry belongs to a study of CD8+CD57+ T cells in acquired aplastic anemia. General study findings and limits: A significant difference in CD8+ Simpson's diversity between patients and controls was not found.

Patients chosen for sequencing had shown CD8+CD57+ cell expansion by flow cytometry. TCR beta VDJ combinations and CDR3 sequences were profiled from genomic DNA. In TCRdb, the reads were re-called with MiXCR into one record per CDR3 protein. The table lists just over 40,000 distinct CDR3 sequences, 60% to 70% of them singletons. Sequencing was done on a sample of sorted CD4+, CD8+, or CD8+CD57+ T cells (not recorded which) from PBMCs. The TCR comes from a human donor with aplastic anemia.

The DNA of the CDR3 is TGCAGTGCTACGGACAGGGGATGGGAGACCCAGTACTTC. The encoded protein is CSATDRGWETQYF. The chain is built from TRBV20-1 and TRBJ2-5; 9 bases agree with TRBD1. The J segment lost 5 bases and the V segment lost 4 bases, leaving 5 bases of the junction unmatched. The length of the CDR3 is 13 residues. CDR1 is DFQATT, CDR2 SNEGSKA, per germline (reference sequence).